Listed below are T cell receptor beta chains from one sample, sequenced in a study of cytomegalovirus exposure and HLA in healthy donors. The repertoire was sequenced with immunoSEQ multiplex PCR; TCRdb's copy has only in-frame clones and lacks some. The table includes approximately 130,000 clones, roughly 82% detected once. The sample taken for sequencing was PBMCs. The receptors here all came from a man aged 18 to 29 in good health and CMV-seropositive. CDR3s include the opening cysteine and the closing phenylalanine or tryptophan. D genes are given only for firm matches. Rows give clone size only sometimes, using once, few, many, or a class for an expanded clone.

d_call	j_call	clone_size	v_call	cdr3_aa	cdr3_nt
-	TRBJ2-1	-	TRBV6-4	CASSEGQSYNEQFF	TGTGCCAGCAGTGAGGGACAATCCTACAATGAGCAGTTCTTC
-	TRBJ1-2	-	TRBV6-6	CASSYGETYGYTF	TGTGCCAGCAGTTACGGGGAGACCTATGGCTACACCTTC
-	TRBJ2-7	-	TRBV6-1	CASMVPASAYEQYF	TGTGCCAGCATGGTCCCAGCGTCAGCCTACGAGCAGTACTTC
TRBD1	TRBJ1-2	-	TRBV2	CASRSEGAGGYTF	TGTGCCAGCAGAAGCGAGGGGGCGGGGGGCTACACCTTC
-	TRBJ2-7	-	TRBV7-9	CASSLVSWQGLTYEQYF	TGTGCCAGCAGCTTAGTCAGTTGGCAGGGGCTTACCTACGAGCAGTACTTC
-	TRBJ2-1	-	TRBV2	CASSRGDRFDEQFF	TGTGCCAGCAGTCGGGGGGACAGGTTCGATGAGCAGTTCTTC
-	TRBJ1-6	-	TRBV30	CAWSVAGIASLHF	TGTGCCTGGAGTGTAGCGGGGATAGCATCCCTCCACTTT
-	TRBJ1-1	-	TRBV10-3	CAISERGQNTEAFF	TGTGCCATCAGTGAGCGGGGACAGAACACTGAAGCTTTCTTT
-	TRBJ1-3	-	TRBV5-6	CASSFTGFSGNTIYF	TGTGCCAGCAGCTTCACAGGCTTCTCTGGAAACACCATATATTTT
-	TRBJ2-6	-	TRBV15	CATSGTRSSGANGLTF	TGTGCCACCAGCGGGACAAGATCGTCCGGGGCCAACGGCCTGACTTTC
TRBD1	TRBJ1-1	few	TRBV6-1	CASRQGMAEAFF	TGTGCCAGCCGACAGGGGATGGCTGAAGCTTTCTTT
-	TRBJ2-7	-	TRBV6-5	CASSYGLTSYEQYF	TGTGCCAGCAGTTACGGGCTTACCTCCTACGAGCAGTACTTC
TRBD1	TRBJ2-1	few	TRBV9	CASSVGTGFIKGNEQFF	TGTGCCAGCAGCGTGGGGACAGGGTTTATTAAGGGCAATGAGCAGTTCTTC
TRBD1	TRBJ1-2	-	TRBV6-5	CASSNRGVGYTF	TGTGCCAGCAGTAACAGGGGTGTAGGCTACACCTTC
TRBD2	TRBJ2-7	once	TRBV28	CASSSPLGGGYEQYF	TGTGCCAGCAGTTCCCCACTCGGGGGGGGCTACGAGCAGTACTTC
TRBD1	TRBJ2-5	-	TRBV18	CASSPSDRVRETQYF	TGTGCCAGCTCACCAAGTGACAGGGTTCGAGAGACCCAGTACTTC
-	TRBJ1-1	-	TRBV27	CASSLQGRNTEAFF	TGTGCCAGCAGTTTACAGGGCCGGAACACTGAAGCTTTCTTT
TRBD1	TRBJ1-3	-	TRBV5-6	CASSLWDRVYTIYF	TGTGCCAGCAGCTTGTGGGACAGGGTTTACACCATATATTTT
-	TRBJ2-7	few	TRBV29-1	CSVDSEGTYEQYF	TGCAGCGTTGATTCTGAGGGTACCTACGAGCAGTACTTC
TRBD1	TRBJ2-7	-	TRBV29-1	CSVTTGAEQYF	TGCAGCGTGACGACAGGGGCCGAGCAGTACTTC
TRBD1	TRBJ1-1	-	TRBV9	CASSVETGVQGTEAFF	TGTGCCAGCAGCGTAGAGACAGGGGTTCAAGGGACTGAAGCTTTCTTT
TRBD2	TRBJ2-3	-	TRBV7-9	CASSLFSGGEPDTQYF	TGTGCCAGCAGCTTATTTAGCGGGGGGGAACCCGATACGCAGTATTTT